This T cell receptor (beta chain) is drawn from a study of persistence of HIV-infected CD4 T cells. Overlapping HIV-1 Gag 15-mer peptides at approximately 1 ug per peptide per mL were used. Responding CD4+ T cells were sorted by upregulation of both CD40 ligand and CD69. For at least 4 years, plasma HIV-1 RNA was undetectable (<50 copies/mL). For about 20 hours, CD8-depleted PBMCs received anti-CD28/CD49d costimulation, a CD40-blocking antibody and enfuvirtide. Sequencing used immunoSEQ version 4 in survey mode. Clones were read by immunoSEQ multiplex PCR, and TCRdb kept only the in-frame ones, dropping some. The sample lists thousands of clones, 82% occurring once. This CDR3 region has 14 residues. Germline CDR1 SNHLY, CDR2 FYNNEI. V lost 6 bases to trimming and J lost 3 bases; unmatched junction nucleotides: 5. Study-wide findings and caveats: Degenerate expanded CDR3beta sequences were enriched among CMV- and Gag-responding cells. CMV- and Gag-responding cells had lower TCRbeta richness than CD3/CD28-responding cells.

A note on this clone: The antigen remains unidentified.

The specimen was CD4+ T cells sorted from PBMCs after roughly 20-hour stimulation, collected from a patient who received antiretroviral therapy. The V call is TRBV2, the J call TRBJ1-5; 7 nucleotides line up with TRBD1. The sequence derives from an adult woman with HIV who was CMV-seropositive. This CDR3 reads CASRRDRDNQPQHF. In DNA form, the CDR3 reads TGTGCCAGCAGAAGAGACAGGGACAATCAGCCCCAGCATTTT. Looking up the rest from reference TRBV2 and TRBJ1-5 gives the full variable domain: EPEVTQTPSHQVTQMGQEVILRCVPISNHLYFYWYRQILGQKVEFLVSFYNNEISEKSEIFDDQFSVERPDGSNFTLKIRSTKLEDSAMYFCASRRDRDNQPQHFGDGTRLSIL.